Following are 9 T cell receptor beta chains from one sample sequenced in a study of tissue T cells after allogeneic stem cell transplantation. The protocol was immunoSEQ multiplex PCR, while the TCRdb copy is restricted to in-frame clones and leaves out a portion. The sample contains some 11,000 clones, more than 30% of which appear only once. Time point denoted: mouse harvest day 7 after allogeneic transplant. Tail vein injection delivered 10^7 T-cell-depleted bone marrow cells and 10^6 splenic CD5+ T cells. Sequenced: skin. The receptors stem from a female BALB/c mouse given C57BL/6 T cells with graft-versus-host disease after an allogeneic hematopoietic cell transplant.

On this clone: Genes and germline come from the mouse. The read falls 1 residue short of the CDR3 end, and the missing part is taken from the germline J gene. J is TRBJ1-5 and V is TRBV26; 9 bases match TRBD1. Germline CDR1 is KGHPV and CDR2 is FQNQEV (reference sequence). The CDR3 length is 15 residues. V gave up 3 bases and J gave up 2 bases; unmatched junction bases: 2. The CDR3 reads CASSLRDRDNQAPLF. CDR3 DNA, as far as it was read: TGTGCCAGCAGTCTCCGGGACAGGGACAACCAGGCTCCGCTT. Drawing the rest from reference TRBV26 and TRBJ1-5, the complete variable domain is NSKVIQTPRYLVKGQGQKAKMRCIPEKGHPVVFWYQQNKNNEFKFLINFQNQEVLQQIDMTEKRFSAECPSNSPCSLEIQSSEAGDSALYLCASSLRDRDNQAPLFGEGTRLSVL.

To note about this clone: Any gene name here is a mouse gene name. The missing CDR3 end, 1 residue past where the read stops, is filled in from the germline J gene. This chain joins TRBV19 and TRBJ1-4; TRBD1 is a possible D gene (5 bases). V shed 5 bases and J shed 2 bases, with 13 bases lying between them. CDR3 size: 15 residues. CDR1 and CDR2 from the germline V gene are FNHDT and SITEND (reference sequence). CDR3 sequence reads: CASRRWGRSNERLFF. CDR3 bases read: TGTGCCAGCAGGCGGTGGGGGAGATCCAACGAAAGATTATTT. Full variable domain (remainder filled in from reference TRBV19 and TRBJ1-4): GGIITQTPKFLIGQEGQKLTLKCQQNFNHDTMYWYRQDSGKGLRLIYYSITENDLQKGDLSEGYDASREKKSSFSLTVTSAQKNEMAVFLCASRRWGRSNERLFFGHGTKLSVL.

Regarding this clone: Genes and germline come from the mouse. The sequence runs out 1 residue before the end of the CDR3; the remainder is reconstructed from the germline J gene. V gene TRBV15 combines with J gene TRBJ2-3; 9 positions match TRBD1. The ends lost 6 bases at V and 3 bases at J; junction bases unmatched: 1. Germline CDR1 and CDR2: SGHND and FRSKSL. The CDR3 runs to 13 residues. CDR3 region: CASRDRGAETLYF. The sequenced CDR3 bases are TGTGCCAGCAGGGACAGGGGAGCAGAAACGCTGTAT.

In this sample, this clone turned up a few times. Mouse gene names apply. Sequencing ends 1 residue short of the CDR3 end; the germline J gene provides the rest. The chain has TRBV3 and TRBJ1-2; 7 bases agree with TRBD1. There are 13 residues in the CDR3. V shed 3 bases, J shed 4 bases, and the junction held 2 bases outside the gene matches. Per the germline V gene, CDR1 is SNHLY and CDR2 is FYNGKV (reference sequence). The part of the CDR3 DNA that was read is TGTGCCAGCAGCTTGACAGGGACCTCCGACTACACC. Translation: CASSLTGTSDYT. The full CDR3 is CASSLTGTSDYTF.

Points on this clone: Mouse names are used for the genes. The read terminates 1 residue ahead of where the CDR3 ends, so the germline J gene completes it. The chain couples TRBV23 to TRBJ2-2; whether TRBD2, the table's D call, matches the DNA was not checked. The CDR3 is 16 residues long. Germline V gives CDR1 KGHTA, CDR2 FQNQQP. The CDR3 DNA, read in part, is TGCTCCAGCAGCCCCGACTGGGGGGGCGTCACCGGGCAGCTCTAC. This codes for CSSSPDWGGVTGQLY. Given in full, the CDR3 is CSSSPDWGGVTGQLYF.

Regarding this clone: The gene names given are mouse names. The read halts 1 residue ahead of the CDR3 end, with the missing end drawn from the germline J gene. The rearrangement links TRBV23 to TRBJ2-4; the table gives TRBD2 as D, unverified against the DNA. Germline V lookup: CDR1 KGHTA, CDR2 FQNQQP. The CDR3 is made up of 12 amino acids. Partial CDR3 DNA: TGCTCCAGCAGTCTCCTGGGAGACACCTTGTAC. It yields the protein CSSSLLGDTLY. The full CDR3 protein is CSSSLLGDTLYF.

Of note for this clone: The gene names given are mouse names. Read sequence stops 1 residue before the CDR3 end, and the germline J gene provides the missing end. The rearrangement joins TRBV24 to TRBJ1-5, with TRBD1 matching over 7 bases. The CDR3 extends over 16 amino acids. Germline trimming cut 2 bases from V and 1 base from J; bases unmatched to any gene: 5. CDR1 KGHTA and CDR2 FRNEEI come from the germline V gene. The CDR3 bases that were read are TGTGCCAGCAGTCTGGCAGGGGGGAGAAACAACCAGGCTCCGCTT. As protein: CASSLAGGRNNQAPL. The whole CDR3 reads CASSLAGGRNNQAPLF.

As regards this clone: Genes here carry mouse names. From the germline J gene comes the end of the CDR3, since the read stops 1 residue before it. This sequence joins TRBV13-1 and TRBJ2-3; 8 bases match TRBD2. In germline, CDR1 is NSHNY, CDR2 SYGAGN. The CDR3 runs 15 residues. The V gene end was trimmed by 3 bases and the J gene end by 2 bases; junction bases not matched to a gene: 5. The sequenced CDR3 bases are TGTGCCAGCAGTGGGGAGGGGGGGCATGCAGAAACGCTGTAT. This sequence encodes CASSGEGGHAETLY. The CDR3 in its entirety is CASSGEGGHAETLYF.

About this clone itself: The gene names given are mouse names. The sequenced fragment ends 1 residue before the CDR3 boundary, so the rest is inferred from the germline J gene. The chain has TRBV14 and TRBJ2-1; the match to TRBD1 covers 11 bases. The CDR3 runs 15 residues. J gave up 3 bases and V 2 bases, and 1 base lay outside the gene matches. Germline values: CDR1 SGHDT, CDR2 FRDEAV. Incomplete CDR3 DNA: TGTGCCAGCAGTTTGGGGACAGGGGGCTATGCTGAGCAGTTC. It encodes CASSLGTGGYAEQF. From start to end, the CDR3 is CASSLGTGGYAEQFF.